A selection of T cell receptor beta chains follows, all from one sample in a study of cytomegalovirus exposure and HLA in healthy donors. The assay was immunoSEQ multiplex PCR, and TCRdb's table has in-frame clones only and misses some. The table lists approximately 110,000 clones, approximately 80% of them singletons. The sequenced sample consisted of PBMCs. The origin of the receptors is a human donor in good health. Both conserved end residues are part of each CDR3. D genes are given only for firm matches. Not every row has a clone size; where given, it reads once, few, many or a size class.

clone size,J gene,V gene,D gene,CDR3 DNA,CDR3 protein
-,TRBJ1-1,TRBV28,-,TGTGCCACCAGGACAGACATGAACACTGAAGCTTTCTTT,CATRTDMNTEAFF
once,TRBJ2-5,TRBV28,-,TGTGCCAGCAGTTCACCGGGACTAGAGACCCAGTACTTC,CASSSPGLETQYF
-,TRBJ2-7,TRBV5-6,TRBD1,TGTGCCAGCAGCTTACAGGGGAACGAGCAGTACTTC,CASSLQGNEQYF
-,TRBJ2-7,TRBV28,-,TGTGCCAGCAGTTTATGGGGTAGCGAGGACGAGCAGTACTTC,CASSLWGSEDEQYF
-,TRBJ1-2,TRBV7-9,TRBD1,TGTGCCACCCCGGGACAGGGGGCTGGCTACACCTTC,CATPGQGAGYTF
-,TRBJ1-1,TRBV9,-,TGTGCCAGCAGCGTAGAACAGAGAGGGACTGAAGCTTTCTTT,CASSVEQRGTEAFF
once,TRBJ2-3,TRBV5-1,-,TGCGCCAGCAGGGACTTCACAGATACGCAGTATTTT,CASRDFTDTQYF
-,TRBJ2-3,TRBV18,-,TGTGCCAGCTCACCAGGACAGCTCCGCACAGATACGCAGTATTTT,CASSPGQLRTDTQYF
few,TRBJ2-7,TRBV27,-,TGTGCCAGCAGTTACCCCGGCAGGGCCTGGGGCGAGCAGTACTTC,CASSYPGRAWGEQYF
-,TRBJ2-1,TRBV9,TRBD2,TGTGCCAGCAGCGTAGGGGTTGGCGGGAGGGGGGATGAGCAGTTCTTC,CASSVGVGGRGDEQFF
few,TRBJ1-2,TRBV28,TRBD1,TGTGCCAGCAACCCAAGACTCCGACAGGGTCGGTATGGCTACACCTTC,CASNPRLRQGRYGYTF
-,TRBJ2-1,TRBV7-8,TRBD2,TGTGCCAGCAGACTAGCGGGAGTTCAGGGTGAGCAGTTCTTC,CASRLAGVQGEQFF
few,TRBJ1-3,TRBV7-6,-,TGTGCCAGCAGCTTAAGGGTGGGGGCCGCTGGAAACACCATATATTTT,CASSLRVGAAGNTIYF
-,TRBJ1-4,TRBV7-9,-,TGTGCCAGCAGCTTAGACGGTCAGGGCCGCCCTAATGAAAAACTGTTTTTT,CASSLDGQGRPNEKLFF